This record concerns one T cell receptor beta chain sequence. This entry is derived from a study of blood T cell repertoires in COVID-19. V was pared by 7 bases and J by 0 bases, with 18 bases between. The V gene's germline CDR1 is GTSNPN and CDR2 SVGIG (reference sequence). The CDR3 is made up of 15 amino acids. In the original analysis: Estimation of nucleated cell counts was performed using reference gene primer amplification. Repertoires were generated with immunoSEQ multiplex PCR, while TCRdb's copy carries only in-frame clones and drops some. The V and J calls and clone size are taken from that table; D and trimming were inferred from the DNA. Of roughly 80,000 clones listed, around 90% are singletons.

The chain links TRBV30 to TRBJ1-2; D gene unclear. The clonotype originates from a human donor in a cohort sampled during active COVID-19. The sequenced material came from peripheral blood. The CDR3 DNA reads TGTGCCTATCACTCCATGGGCTACACTAACTATGGCTACACCTTC. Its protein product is CAYHSMGYTNYGYTF.